This TCR beta chain was captured in a study of T cells in Graves' hyperthyroidism and ophthalmopathy. Germline lookup yields CDR1 SQVTM and CDR2 ANQGSEA. V lost 4 bases and J lost 2, with 5 bases in between. This CDR3 comprises 11 residues. Any patient presenting with uncontrolled infection, other autoimmune disease, pregnancy or lactation was left out. Clinical symptoms, serum thyroxine, TRAb, thyroid ultrasound and orbital computed tomography established diagnosis. This clonotype was observed a few times. Its antigen is not known. Study results and caveats: Classification by a 13 V-J model distinguished ophthalmopathy from stable hyperthyroidism. Blood also showed most of the thyroid clonotypes that were expanded above 0.001.

RNA transcripts gave rise to amplified TCR beta CDR3 regions. The primer set for the first-round RT-PCR of the TCR CDR3 was HTBI. TCRdb reprocessed the multiplex PCR reads via MiXCR and lists one record per CDR3 protein. This repertoire shows 540,000 or so distinct CDR3 sequences, 46% found once; its top ten account for around a fifth. The chain uses TRBV29-1 and TRBJ2-5; the D is unclear. The material sequenced was peripheral blood or thyroid tissue (not recorded which). The TCR originated in an adult woman with Graves' disease, either hyperthyroidism or ophthalmopathy (not recorded which). The CDR3 spells CSVGRQETQYF. The DNA of the CDR3 is TGCAGCGTTGGAAGACAAGAGACCCAGTACTTC.